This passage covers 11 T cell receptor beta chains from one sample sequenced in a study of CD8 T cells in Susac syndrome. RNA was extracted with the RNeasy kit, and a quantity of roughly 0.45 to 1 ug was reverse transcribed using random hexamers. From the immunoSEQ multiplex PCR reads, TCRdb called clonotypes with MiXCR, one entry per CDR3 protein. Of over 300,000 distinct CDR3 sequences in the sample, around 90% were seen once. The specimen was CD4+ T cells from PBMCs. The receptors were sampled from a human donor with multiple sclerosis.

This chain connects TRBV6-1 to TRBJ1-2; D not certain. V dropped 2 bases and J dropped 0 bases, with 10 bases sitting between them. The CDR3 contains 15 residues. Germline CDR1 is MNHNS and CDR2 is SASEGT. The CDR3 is CASSENGRANYGYTF. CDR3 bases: TGTGCCAGCAGTGAAAACGGGCGAGCTAACTATGGCTACACCTTC.

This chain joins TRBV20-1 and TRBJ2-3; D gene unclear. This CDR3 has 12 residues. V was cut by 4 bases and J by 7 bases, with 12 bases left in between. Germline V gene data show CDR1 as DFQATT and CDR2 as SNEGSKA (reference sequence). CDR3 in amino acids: CSATFRAYTQYF. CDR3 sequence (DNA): TGCAGTGCTACTTTTCGGGCATATACGCAGTATTTT.

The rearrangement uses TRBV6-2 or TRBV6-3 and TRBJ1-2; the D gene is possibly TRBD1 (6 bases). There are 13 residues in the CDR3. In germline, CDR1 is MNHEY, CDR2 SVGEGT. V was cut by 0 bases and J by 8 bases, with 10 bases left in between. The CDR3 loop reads CASSYSRGTGYTF. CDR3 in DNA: TGTGCCAGCAGTTACTCGAGGGGGACCGGCTACACCTTC.

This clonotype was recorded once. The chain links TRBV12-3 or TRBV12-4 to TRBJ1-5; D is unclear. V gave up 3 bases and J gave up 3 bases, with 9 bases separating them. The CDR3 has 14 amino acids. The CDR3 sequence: CASSFDGPNQPQHF. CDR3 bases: TGTGCCAGCAGTTTCGACGGGCCCAATCAGCCCCAGCATTTT.

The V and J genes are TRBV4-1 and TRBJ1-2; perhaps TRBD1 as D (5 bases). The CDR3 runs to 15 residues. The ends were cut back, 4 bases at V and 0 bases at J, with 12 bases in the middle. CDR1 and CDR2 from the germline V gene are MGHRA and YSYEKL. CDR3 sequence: CASSLQGAANYGYTF. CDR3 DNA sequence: TGCGCCAGCAGCCTTCAAGGGGCCGCTAACTATGGCTACACCTTC.

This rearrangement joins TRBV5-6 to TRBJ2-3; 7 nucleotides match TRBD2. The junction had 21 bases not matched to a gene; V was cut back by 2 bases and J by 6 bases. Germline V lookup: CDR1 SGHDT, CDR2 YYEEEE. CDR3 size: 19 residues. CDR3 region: CASSLPGTPNLAGDDTQYF. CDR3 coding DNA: TGTGCCAGCAGCTTACCCGGGACCCCGAACTTGGCGGGGGACGATACGCAGTATTTT. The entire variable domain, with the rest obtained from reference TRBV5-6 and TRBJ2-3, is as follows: DAGVTQSPTHLIKTRGQQVTLRCSPKSGHDTVSWYQQALGQGPQFIFQYYEEEERQRGNFPDRFSGHQFPNYSSELNVNALLLGDSALYLCASSLPGTPNLAGDDTQYFGPGTRLTVL.

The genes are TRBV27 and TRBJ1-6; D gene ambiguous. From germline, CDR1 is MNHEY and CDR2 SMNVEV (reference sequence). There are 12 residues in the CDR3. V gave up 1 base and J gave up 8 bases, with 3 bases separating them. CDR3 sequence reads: CASSLYYSPLHF. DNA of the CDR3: TGTGCCAGCAGTTTATACTATTCACCCCTCCACTTT.

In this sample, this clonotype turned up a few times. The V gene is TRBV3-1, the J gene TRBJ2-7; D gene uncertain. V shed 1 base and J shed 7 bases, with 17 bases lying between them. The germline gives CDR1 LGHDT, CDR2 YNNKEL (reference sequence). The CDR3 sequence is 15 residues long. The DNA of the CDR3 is TGTGCCAGCAGCCAAGGTCCCTCCCCCTCCTGGGAGCAGTACTTC. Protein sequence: CASSQGPSPSWEQYF.

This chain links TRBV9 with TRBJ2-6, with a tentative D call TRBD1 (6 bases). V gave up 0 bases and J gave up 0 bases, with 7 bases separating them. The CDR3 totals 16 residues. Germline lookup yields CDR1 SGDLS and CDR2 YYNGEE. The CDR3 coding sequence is TGTGCCAGCAGCGTAGTGGGGGCCTCTGGGGCCAACGTCCTGACTTTC. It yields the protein CASSVVGASGANVLTF.

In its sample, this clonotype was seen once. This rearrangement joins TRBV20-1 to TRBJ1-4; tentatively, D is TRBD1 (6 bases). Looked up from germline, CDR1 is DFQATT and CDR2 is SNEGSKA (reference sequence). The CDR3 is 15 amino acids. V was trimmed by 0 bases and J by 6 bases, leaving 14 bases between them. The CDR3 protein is CSARDAAQGHEKLFF. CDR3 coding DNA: TGCAGTGCTAGAGATGCGGCGCAGGGGCATGAAAAACTGTTTTTT.

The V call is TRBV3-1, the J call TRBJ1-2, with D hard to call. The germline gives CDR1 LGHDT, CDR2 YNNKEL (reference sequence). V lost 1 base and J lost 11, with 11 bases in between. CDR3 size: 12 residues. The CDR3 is CASSQGAGWYTF. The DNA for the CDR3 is TGTGCCAGCAGCCAAGGGGCGGGGTGGTACACCTTC.